This TCR beta chain was retrieved from a study of cytomegalovirus exposure and HLA in healthy donors. Amplification used 60 Vbeta primers and 13 Jbeta primers. Profiling relied on immunoSEQ multiplex PCR, and the TCRdb table lists in-frame clones only, not all of them. The table lists approximately 180,000 clones, around 87% of them singletons. General study results and limits: Researchers reported in a later analysis that a missense DCLRE1C variant was tied to TCR beta V- and J-gene trimming.

V was clipped by 5 bases and J by 4 bases; unmatched bases: 7. The CDR3 extends over 15 amino acids. The germline CDR1 and CDR2 sequences are MNHNS and SASEGT. A single count supports this clone. Its matching antigen is unknown. This clonotype was sampled from a woman younger than 30 in good health and CMV-seronegative. The J gene is TRBJ2-1, the V gene TRBV6-1; 8 bases are a match to TRBD2. The sample taken for sequencing was PBMCs. CDR3 DNA: TGTGCCAGCAGTAAGTTAGCGGGGACTTACAATGAGCAGTTCTTC. It translates to CASSKLAGTYNEQFF.